Described below is a single T cell receptor beta chain sequence and its context. Its antigen is unidentified. This sample was included in a study of cytotoxic CD8 clonotypes in ibrutinib-treated CLL. About the study: Of the patients, about a dozen were relapsed/refractory, under 16 treatment-naive and 17 to 18 IGHV unmutated. Mean per-sample yields comprised roughly 260,000 productive templates and around 92,000 productive rearrangements.

The targeted sequencing depth was 1 in 200,000 to 1 in 1 million T cells. The method was immunoSEQ multiplex PCR; TCRdb's version includes in-frame clones alone and lacks a portion of them. The table shows 330,000 or so clones, with approximately 67% occurring only once. The CDR3 contains 14 residues. Germline CDR1 and CDR2: SQVTM and ANQGSEA. The J segment lost 2 bases and the V segment lost 4 bases, leaving 5 bases of the junction unmatched. Study-wide findings and caveats: The study found baseline clonality above age-matched healthy donors, tracking circulating CD8+ T-cell counts.

The receptor was derived from a human donor with chronic lymphocytic leukemia. The sample consisted of PBMCs, taken after 36 months of ibrutinib treatment. This rearrangement joins TRBV29-1 to TRBJ1-1; 9 nucleotides line up with TRBD1. The CDR3 loop reads CSVVRTGANTEAFF. CDR3 nucleotide sequence: TGCAGCGTTGTCCGGACAGGGGCCAACACTGAAGCTTTCTTT.